These T cell receptor beta chains were read from a single sample in a study of response to subunit inactivated influenza vaccine. Each CDR3 protein is one row after TCRdb ran MiXCR on the RT-PCR reads. In the table there are around 760,000 distinct CDR3 sequences, approximately 13% of which are singletons. Sequencing was performed on PBMCs from blood, taken approximately 15 days before vaccination. The source is a man aged 50 to 60 who received an inactivated influenza vaccine. CDR3s include the opening cysteine and the closing phenylalanine or tryptophan. The D gene is left open where the match is weak. Size tells how often a clone was seen (once, few, many) or the class of an expanded clone, and some rows leave it out.

TRBV7-2	few	TRBD2	TRBJ2-1	CASSLGGGAFDEQFF	TGTGCCAGCAGCTTAGGCGGGGGGGCTTTTGATGAGCAGTTCTTC
TRBV2	-	TRBD2	TRBJ2-1	CAFCSGTSGHLTYNEQFF	TGTGCCTTCTGTTCCGGGACTAGCGGCCACCTTACCTACAATGAGCAGTTCTTC
TRBV5-1	few	-	TRBJ2-3	CAYRPRGGSTDTQYF	TGCGCCTACCGACCTCGAGGGGGTAGCACAGATACGCAGTATTTT
TRBV28	few	TRBD1	TRBJ2-7	CATKGGTGPYEQYF	TGTGCCACCAAAGGCGGGACAGGGCCGTACGAGCAGTACTTC
TRBV19	-	-	TRBJ1-1	CASGTGHAFF	TGTGCCAGTGGAACAGGGCATGCTTTCTTT
TRBV29-1	few	-	TRBJ1-1	CSAISGQTEAFF	TGCAGCGCTATCAGCGGACAGACTGAAGCTTTCTTT
TRBV7-8	few	-	TRBJ2-5	CASSLALRQETQYF	TGTGCCAGCAGCTTAGCGCTCAGGCAAGAGACCCAGTACTTC
TRBV6-2/TRBV6-3	few	-	TRBJ1-1	CASSWEQPNTEAFF	TGTGCCAGCAGTTGGGAACAACCGAACACTGAAGCTTTCTTT
TRBV6-1	-	-	TRBJ2-7	CASHPKPTVRYEQYF	TGTGCCAGCCATCCTAAACCGACAGTTCGATACGAGCAGTACTTC
TRBV4-1	many	TRBD1	TRBJ2-7	CASSPPYRGEYPYEQYF	TGCGCCAGCAGCCCCCCATACAGGGGAGAGTACCCCTACGAGCAGTACTTC
TRBV12-3/TRBV12-4	many	-	TRBJ1-3	CASSWGRNTIYF	TGTGCCAGCAGTTGGGGACGGAACACCATATATTTT
TRBV4-3	few	TRBD2	TRBJ2-7	CASSQSGLAYEQYF	TGCGCCAGCAGCCAATCGGGACTAGCTTACGAGCAGTACTTC
TRBV12-3/TRBV12-4	many	TRBD2	TRBJ2-5	CASSLDSGDGETQYF	TGTGCCAGCAGTTTAGATAGCGGGGACGGAGAGACCCAGTACTTC
TRBV5-1	few	TRBD1	TRBJ2-3	CASSLDRDRGVYF	TGCGCCAGCAGCTTAGACCGGGACAGGGGGGTGTATTTT
TRBV27	-	-	TRBJ2-7	CASSSQGISYEQYF	TGTGCCAGCAGTTCACAGGGAATCTCCTACGAGCAGTACTTC
TRBV29-1	-	TRBD2	TRBJ2-2	CSVRGTSGGELFF	TGCAGCGTTAGGGGGACTAGTGGCGGGGAGCTGTTTTTT
TRBV10-3	-	TRBD2	TRBJ2-3	CAISGGGSTDTQYF	TGTGCCATCAGTGGGGGAGGGAGCACAGATACGCAGTATTTT
TRBV7-8	few	-	TRBJ1-2	CASSPDIGYGYTF	TGTGCCAGCAGCCCCGACATAGGTTATGGCTACACCTTC
TRBV11-2	-	-	TRBJ2-5	CASSLEQVGETQYF	TGTGCCAGCAGCTTAGAACAGGTCGGAGAGACCCAGTACTTC
TRBV3-1	few	TRBD1	TRBJ2-5	CATAGTGLETQYF	TGTGCCACGGCGGGGACAGGGTTAGAGACCCAGTACTTC
TRBV5-6	-	TRBD1	TRBJ2-7	CASSGTGTGYYEQYF	TGTGCCAGCAGCGGAACCGGGACAGGCTACTACGAGCAGTACTTC